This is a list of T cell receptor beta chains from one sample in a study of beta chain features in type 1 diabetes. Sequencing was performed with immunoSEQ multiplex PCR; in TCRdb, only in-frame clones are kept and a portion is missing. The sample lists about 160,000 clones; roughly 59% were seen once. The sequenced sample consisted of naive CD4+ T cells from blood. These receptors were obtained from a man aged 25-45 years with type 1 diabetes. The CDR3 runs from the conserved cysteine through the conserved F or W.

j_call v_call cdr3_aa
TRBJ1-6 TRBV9 CASSVMADPNNSPLHF
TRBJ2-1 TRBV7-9 CASSLSGALPNEQFF
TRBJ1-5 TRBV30 CAWTGNQPQHF
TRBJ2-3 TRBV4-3 CASSQGLQGPGTDTQYF
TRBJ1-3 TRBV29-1 CSVIRDRGGTIYF
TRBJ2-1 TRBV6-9 CASSSSGTNEQFF
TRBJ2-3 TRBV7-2 CASSLGAFTDTQYF
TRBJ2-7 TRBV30 CACTNSYEQYF
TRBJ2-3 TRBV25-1 CASSDWLAGRTDTQYF
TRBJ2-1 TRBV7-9 CASGGYAYNEQFF
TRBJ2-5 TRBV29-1 CSVKQETQYF
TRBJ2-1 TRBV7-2 CASSLVGNEQFF
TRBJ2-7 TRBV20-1 CSARQGGEQYF
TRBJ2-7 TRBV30 CAWKGFEATSKRYEQYF
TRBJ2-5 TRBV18 CASSSRDRETQYF
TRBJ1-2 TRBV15 CATSRGNGKANYGYTF
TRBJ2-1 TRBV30 CAWGLLSTYNEQFF
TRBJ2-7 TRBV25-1 CASSGTLYEQYF
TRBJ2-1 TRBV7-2 CASNKDRHNEQFF
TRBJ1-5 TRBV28 CASSSGYNQPQHF
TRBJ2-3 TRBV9 CASSVGLAGGTSTDTQYF
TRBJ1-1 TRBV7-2 CASSWSENTEAFF
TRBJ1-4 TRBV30 CAWSRDREEKLFF
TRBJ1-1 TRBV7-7 CASSENRGTEAFF
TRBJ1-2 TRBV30 CAWTERGARGSYTF
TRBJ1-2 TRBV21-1 CASSNPDRDSYYYGYTF
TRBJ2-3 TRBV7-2 CASSWTGLGTDTQYF
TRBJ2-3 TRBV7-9 CASSLRTGNTDTQYF
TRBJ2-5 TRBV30 CAWRTGGVETQYF
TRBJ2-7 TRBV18 CASSPTGSYEQYF
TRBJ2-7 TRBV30 CAWSRTGLGVYEQYF
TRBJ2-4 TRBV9 CASSDPSEDRQIAKNIQYF
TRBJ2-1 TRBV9 CASSVVEGNEQFF
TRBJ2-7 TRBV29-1 CSVGLRQGHEQYF
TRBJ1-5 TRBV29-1 CSVGDRDQPQHF
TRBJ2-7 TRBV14 CASRRQGGYEQYF
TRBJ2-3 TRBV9 CASSVRQGTDTQYF
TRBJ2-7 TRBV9 CASSRTAGLATYEQYF
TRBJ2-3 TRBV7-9 CASSLAEGQYF